A single sample gave rise to the 6 T cell receptor beta chains below, sequenced in a study of beta chain features in type 1 diabetes. Since all of the isolated RNA was reverse transcribed, expressed TCRB transcripts were what got sequenced. Method: immunoSEQ multiplex PCR; TCRdb's copy keeps in-frame clones and lacks some. Seen here are 250,000 to 350,000 clones, approximately 9.9% observed once, and the top ten hold about 0.015%. Specimen: naive CD4+ T cells from blood. These receptor sequences come from a woman in her twenties or thirties in good health.

This clone was observed a handful of times. V is TRBV10-3 and J is TRBJ2-1, with D possibly TRBD2 on 5 matching bases. CDR3 length: 14 amino acids. Germline V lookup: CDR1 ENHRY, CDR2 SYGVKD. Deletions cut 5 bases from V and 2 bases from J, with 10 bases between. Written as DNA, the CDR3 is TGTGCCATCAGTAGGGAGAGTACCTACAATGAGCAGTTCTTC. Protein sequence: CAISRESTYNEQFF.

This clone occurred a few times. J is TRBJ2-6 and V is TRBV7-2, with unresolved D. Trimming took 1 base from V and 0 from J, leaving 7 bases between them. Germline loops: CDR1 SGHTA, CDR2 FQGNSA. The CDR3 is 16 amino acids. CDR3 protein: CASSLVATSGANVLTF. As DNA, the CDR3 is TGTGCCAGCAGCTTAGTAGCCACCTCTGGGGCCAACGTCCTGACTTTC. Together with reference TRBV7-2 and TRBJ2-6, the CDR3 gives the full variable domain: GAGVSQSPSNKVTEKGKDVELRCDPISGHTALYWYRQSLGQGLEFLIYFQGNSAPDKSGLPSDRFSAERTGGSVSTLTIQRTQQEDSAVYLCASSLVATSGANVLTFGAGSRLTVL.

This clone was seen only a few times. J is TRBJ2-5 and V is TRBV2; 7 bases align to TRBD2. The CDR3 covers 14 residues. The V gene end was trimmed by 5 bases and the J gene end by 4 bases; junction bases not matched to a gene: 7. CDR1 SNHLY and CDR2 FYNNEI come from the germline V gene. The CDR3: CASSPWGGGETQYF. In DNA, the CDR3 is TGTGCCAGCAGTCCCTGGGGGGGAGGAGAGACCCAGTACTTC.

The rearrangement uses TRBV28 and TRBJ1-4; no clear D. Per the germline V gene, CDR1 is MDHEN and CDR2 is SYDVKM. The ends were cut back, 2 bases at V and 5 bases at J, with 9 bases in the middle. This CDR3 contains 14 residues. The CDR3 DNA follows: TGTGCCAGCAGTTTACAACAGCTCAATGAAAAACTGTTTTTT. This translates into CASSLQQLNEKLFF.

The chain couples TRBV10-3 to TRBJ2-7; possible D gene TRBD1, 6 bases. V lost 4 bases and J lost 4, with 20 bases in between. Germline loops: CDR1 ENHRY, CDR2 SYGVKD. The length of the CDR3 is 16 residues. CDR3 DNA: TGTGCCATCAGTGGGGGGACCGGGACAACGAATTACGAGCAGTACTTC. It translates to CAISGGTGTTNYEQYF.

This clone has only a few counts. V gene TRBV5-4 combines with J gene TRBJ1-2; a weak D match, TRBD1 (6 bases). Looked up from germline, CDR1 is SGHNT and CDR2 is YYREEE (reference sequence). V lost 4 bases to trimming and J lost 4 bases, with 17 bases between them. CDR3 length: 15 residues. CDR3 loop: CASSSGQGHRYGYTF. The CDR3 DNA reads as TGTGCCAGCAGCAGTGGTCAGGGACACCGCTATGGCTACACCTTC. The variable domain in full, completed from reference TRBV5-4 and TRBJ1-2, reads ETGVTQSPTHLIKTRGQQVTLRCSSQSGHNTVSWYQQALGQGPQFIFQYYREEENGRGNFPPRFSGLQFPNYSSELNVNALELDDSALYLCASSSGQGHRYGYTFGSGTRLTVV.